This T cell receptor beta chain was found in a study of blood T cell repertoires in COVID-19. Across the whole study: COVID-19 samples from acute and convalescent phases originated in the United States, Italy and Spain. The cDNA or gDNA used as material had been derived from T cells, B-cell-depleted T cells, or PBMCs.

As handled by the study authors: Amplified reference gene primers provided the basis for estimating nucleated cell counts. Repertoires were generated with immunoSEQ multiplex PCR, while TCRdb's copy carries only in-frame clones and drops some. That table gives V, J and clone size, and the DNA gave D and trimming. The profile shows 100,000 to 130,000 clones, 80% to 95% of them singletons. Germline lookup yields CDR1 SGHTA and CDR2 FQGTGA. V lost 5 bases to trimming and J lost 4 bases; unmatched junction nucleotides: 7. The CDR3 runs to 14 residues. This chain links TRBV7-3 with TRBJ1-2; 7 nucleotides agree with TRBD1. This TCR came from a woman aged 25 to 39 with acute or convalescent COVID-19. The source material was peripheral blood. As DNA, the CDR3 is TGTGCCAGCAGCAAAGGGGACAGCCTCTATGGCTACACCTTC. This sequence encodes CASSKGDSLYGYTF.